This T cell receptor beta chain was found in a study of CXCR3-negative and CXCR3-positive naive CD8 T cells. Naivety in CD8+ T cells corresponded to a CD45RO-CCR7+CD27+CD95- phenotype. The TRB libraries of cDNA were built by UMI-labeled 5' RACE. TCRdb reanalyzed the 5' RACE reads, giving one entry per CDR3 protein sequence and no DNA. The sample holds approximately 74,000 distinct CDR3 sequences. Notes on this clonotype: As yet, its antigen is unknown.

General study results and limits: CXCR3-positive naive cells carried more hydrophobic TRB CDR3s than CXCR3-negative naive cells did.

From germline, CDR1 is MGHRA and CDR2 YSYEKL. This CDR3 is built from 16 residues. This TCR came from a human donor in good health. Some clones in this sample may be carry-over from other donors' samples. The sample was naive CXCR3- CD8+ T cells from blood. The subset denotes: CD45RO-CCR7+CD27+CD95- naive CD8+ T cells lacking CXCR3 (TNR3-). The chain has TRBV4-1 and TRBJ2-7; TCRdb returns TRBD2, unconfirmable since there is no DNA. CDR3 protein: CASSQVSSGYSYEQYF.